A selection of T cell receptor beta chains follows, all from one sample in a study of blood T cell repertoires in COVID-19. Generated by immunoSEQ multiplex PCR, the TCRdb table keeps only in-frame clones and is missing some. The table records some 180,000 clones, about 90% of them present only once. The sample comprised peripheral blood. These receptors were obtained from a man in his fifties with acute or convalescent COVID-19. CDR3s include the opening cysteine and the closing phenylalanine or tryptophan. The order of the fields is D gene, V gene, J gene, clone size, CDR3 protein. A D gene is named only where the DNA matches it firmly. Clone size appears in some rows only: once, few, many, or a class for an expanded clone.

>-|TRBV2|TRBJ1-1|-
CASSRGWNTEAFF
>TRBD1|TRBV9|TRBJ1-4|-
CASSVVGGDGEKLFF
>-|TRBV10-1|TRBJ1-2|few
CASSESLTHGYTF
>-|TRBV29-1|TRBJ1-5|-
CSVGGVGGNQPQHF
>TRBD1|TRBV24-1|TRBJ2-2|-
CATSAPGQGAYTGELFF
>-|TRBV24-1|TRBJ2-2|few
CATMWGDTGELFF
>TRBD1|TRBV30|TRBJ2-1|once
CAWDSGTGVGEQFF
>TRBD2|TRBV2|TRBJ2-1|-
CAWGRADEQFF
>TRBD1|TRBV19|TRBJ1-3|-
CASSDPGQGVGNTIYF
>-|TRBV24-1|TRBJ2-1|-
CATSDLGGGYNEQFF
>-|TRBV18|TRBJ2-7|-
CASSPPTHRSAYEQYF
>TRBD2|TRBV9|TRBJ2-5|-
CASSAVPSGRTQETQYF
>TRBD2|TRBV7-9|TRBJ2-7|-
CASSPLAGGPYEQYF
>-|TRBV6-2/TRBV6-3|TRBJ1-2|-
CASSQPGERGNDGYTF
>TRBD2|TRBV6-2/TRBV6-3|TRBJ2-3|-
CASSSLAGVRPDTQYF
>-|TRBV19|TRBJ2-6|once
CASSIRRNSGANVLTF
>TRBD1|TRBV20-1|TRBJ1-2|-
CSASWDRVGYGYTF
>-|TRBV27|TRBJ2-1|-
CASSLRGTRNEQFF
>-|TRBV10-3|TRBJ2-5|-
CAISERGYETQYF
>-|TRBV2|TRBJ1-1|once
CASSADQVTEAFF
>TRBD2|TRBV7-2|TRBJ2-5|-
CASSPQRGGYQETQYF
>TRBD1|TRBV27|TRBJ2-7|-
CASSLQGATPYEQYF
>TRBD1|TRBV5-1|TRBJ2-2|-
CASTVPGQGAAGELFF
>-|TRBV3-1/TRBV3-2|TRBJ1-5|-
CASSQASGPNQPQHF
>TRBD1|TRBV18|TRBJ2-2|-
CASSPSTGVIGELFF
>TRBD2|TRBV3-1/TRBV3-2|TRBJ2-1|-
CASTPREAGVFNEQFF
>TRBD1|TRBV10-3|TRBJ2-1|-
CAISESGQGARNEQFF
>TRBD2|TRBV5-1|TRBJ2-7|-
CASSFSGTSGIPYEQYF
>TRBD1|TRBV5-4|TRBJ2-2|-
CASSMGQGNTNTGELFF
>TRBD1|TRBV6-1|TRBJ2-1|-
CASSDTGTAYNEQFF
>-|TRBV6-1|TRBJ1-4|-
CASSEKSLNEKLFF
>-|TRBV3-1/TRBV3-2|TRBJ1-1|-
CASSPQGAHTEAFF
>TRBD2|TRBV18|TRBJ2-1|-
CASSEGTTPYNEQFF
>-|TRBV4-1|TRBJ1-2|-
CASSQDRGAYGYTF
>TRBD2|TRBV7-9|TRBJ2-1|few
CASNPPGTSAYNEQFF
>TRBD1|TRBV3-1/TRBV3-2|TRBJ2-2|-
CASRFGQAWTGELFF
>-|TRBV2|TRBJ2-2|-
CASSDRQLADRRLFF
>-|TRBV5-5|TRBJ1-5|-
CASSPNVGATQPQHF
>-|TRBV7-2|TRBJ2-5|-
CASEGGGETQYF
>TRBD1|TRBV5-1|TRBJ1-2|-
CASSYTGGNYGYTF
>-|TRBV9|TRBJ2-3|few
CASSLVSPDTQYF
>-|TRBV29-1|TRBJ2-2|-
CSGGRANTGELFF
>TRBD1|TRBV5-4|TRBJ2-2|-
CASARDRGRTGELFF
>-|TRBV27|TRBJ1-4|-
CASSLFGEGNEKLFF
>-|TRBV9|TRBJ1-5|once
CASSEAAYSNQPQHF
>TRBD1|TRBV24-1|TRBJ2-5|-
CATSRGRGETQYF